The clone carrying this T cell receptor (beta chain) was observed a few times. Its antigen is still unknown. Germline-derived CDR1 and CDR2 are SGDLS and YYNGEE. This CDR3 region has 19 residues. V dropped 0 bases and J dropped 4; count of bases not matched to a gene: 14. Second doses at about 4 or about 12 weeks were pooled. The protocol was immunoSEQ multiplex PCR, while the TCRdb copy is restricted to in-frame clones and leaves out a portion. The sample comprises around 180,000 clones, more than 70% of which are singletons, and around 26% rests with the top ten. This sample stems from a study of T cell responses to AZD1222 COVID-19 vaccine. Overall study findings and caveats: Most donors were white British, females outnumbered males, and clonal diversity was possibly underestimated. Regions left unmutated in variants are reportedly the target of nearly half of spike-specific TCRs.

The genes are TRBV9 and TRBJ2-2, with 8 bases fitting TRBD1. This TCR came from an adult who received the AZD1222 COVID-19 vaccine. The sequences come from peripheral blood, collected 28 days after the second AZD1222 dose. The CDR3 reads CASSVAPPGQARGTGELFF. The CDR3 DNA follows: TGTGCCAGCAGCGTAGCCCCACCGGGACAGGCCCGGGGCACCGGGGAGCTGTTTTTT. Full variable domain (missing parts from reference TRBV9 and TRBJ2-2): DSGVTQTPKHLITATGQRVTLRCSPRSGDLSVYWYQQSLDQGLQFLIQYYNGEERAKGNILERFSAQQFPDLHSELNLSSLELGDSALYFCASSVAPPGQARGTGELFFGEGSRLTVL.